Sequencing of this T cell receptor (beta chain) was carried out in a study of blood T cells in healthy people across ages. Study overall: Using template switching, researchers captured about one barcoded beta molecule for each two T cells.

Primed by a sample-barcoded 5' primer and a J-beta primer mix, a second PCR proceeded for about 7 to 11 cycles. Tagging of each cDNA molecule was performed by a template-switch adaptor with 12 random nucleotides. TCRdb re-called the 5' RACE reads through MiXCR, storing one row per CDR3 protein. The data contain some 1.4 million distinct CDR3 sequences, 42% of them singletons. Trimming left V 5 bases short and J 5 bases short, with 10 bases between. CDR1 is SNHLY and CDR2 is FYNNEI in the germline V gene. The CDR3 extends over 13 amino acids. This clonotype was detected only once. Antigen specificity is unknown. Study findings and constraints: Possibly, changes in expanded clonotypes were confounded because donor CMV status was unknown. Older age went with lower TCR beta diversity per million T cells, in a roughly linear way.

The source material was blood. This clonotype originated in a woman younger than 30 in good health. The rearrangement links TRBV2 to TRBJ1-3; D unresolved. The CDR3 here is CASSPLNRNTIYF. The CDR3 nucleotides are TGTGCCAGCAGTCCACTTAATCGAAACACCATATATTTT.